These 32 T cell receptor beta chains share one sample of origin, sequenced in a study of blood T cell repertoires in COVID-19 (dated by TCRdb to about 2020). The protocol used for the library was the immunoSEQ multiplex PCR assay. Held by TCRdb, this immuneACCESS table contains in-frame sequences only and omits some clones. Under half of the omission traces to an unresolved V gene where checked; the cause of the rest is unknown. The table for this sample lists a few hundred thousand clones; around four fifths of them were counted only once. The ten largest clones represent 4.5% to 6% of the sample. Material: peripheral blood. These receptors all come from a woman aged 55-75 years who had recovered from COVID-19.

This sequence joins TRBV5-1 and TRBJ1-1, with 8 nucleotides matching TRBD1. The CDR3 runs to 13 residues. Trimming cost V 3 bases and J 7 bases; bases outside gene matches: 5. From germline, CDR1 is SGHRS and CDR2 YFSETQ. Here the CDR3 reads CASSSLGQGEAFF. The CDR3 nucleotides read TGCGCCAGCAGCTCTCTCGGACAGGGTGAAGCTTTCTTT.

The chain recombines TRBV7-8 with TRBJ2-1, with 8 positions matching TRBD2. Germline CDR1 and CDR2: SGHVS and FQNEAQ. The CDR3 spans 13 residues. As DNA, the CDR3 is TGTGGAGCGGGGGCGAATAGCTACAATGAGCAGTTCTTC. Translation gives CGAGANSYNEQFF.

This clone was counted only a few times. The chain employs TRBV2 and TRBJ1-5; D gene ambiguous. The CDR3 is made up of 13 amino acids. CDR1 is SNHLY and CDR2 is FYNNEI in the germline V gene. V dropped 7 bases and J dropped 0 bases, with 7 bases sitting between them. DNA for the CDR3: TGTGCCAGCACGACATTTAGCAATCAGCCCCAGCATTTT. This gives the protein CASTTFSNQPQHF.

The rearrangement joins TRBV5-4 to TRBJ2-7, with D perhaps TRBD1 (6 bases). Trimming cost V 0 bases and J 0 bases, with 7 bases left between them. This CDR3 has 14 residues. The germline gives CDR1 SGHNT, CDR2 YYREEE (reference sequence). The CDR3 sequence: CASSLEQGSYEQYF. The CDR3 coding sequence is TGTGCCAGCAGCTTGGAACAGGGCTCCTACGAGCAGTACTTC.

The CDR3 DNA sequence: TGCAGTGCTAGGCACGGCGGAGAAGCTTTCTTT. Protein sequence: CSARHGGEAFF. This chain uses TRBV20-1 with TRBJ1-1; D not certain. Germline V CDR1 and CDR2: DFQATT, SNEGSKA (reference sequence). Trimming left V 3 bases short and J 8 bases short, with 10 bases between. The CDR3 consists of 11 residues.

The rearrangement uses TRBV27 and TRBJ1-1; 9 bases line up with TRBD1. The CDR3 spans 14 residues. Germline CDR1 is MNHEY and CDR2 is SMNVEV (reference sequence). Trimming cost V 3 bases and J 1 base; bases outside gene matches: 0. CDR3 coding DNA: TGTGCCAGCAGTTTGGGACAGGGGAACACTGAAGCTTTCTTT. Protein product: CASSLGQGNTEAFF.

V usage is TRBV20-1 and J usage is TRBJ2-3; D not resolved. The CDR3 sequence is 11 residues long. Trimming cost V 6 bases and J 4 bases, with 8 bases left between them. Germline CDR1 and CDR2: DFQATT and SNEGSKA (reference sequence). The CDR3, as DNA: TGCAGTGCGTTTTCAGCAGATACGCAGTATTTT. It encodes CSAFSADTQYF.

The V gene is TRBV6-2 or TRBV6-3, the J gene TRBJ1-5, with 12 bases identical to TRBD1. The ends lost 4 bases at V and 5 bases at J; junction bases unmatched: 6. The CDR3 spans 16 residues. Germline lookup yields CDR1 MNHEY and CDR2 SVGEGT. The CDR3 region has the DNA TGTGCCAGCAGTTTACCGGGACAGGGGGCGTATCAGCCCCAGCATTTT. This translates into CASSLPGQGAYQPQHF.

V is TRBV10-3 and J is TRBJ2-1; 8 bases match TRBD1. CDR3 length: 11 amino acids. Germline assignment: CDR1 ENHRY and CDR2 SYGVKD. Trimming took 6 bases from V and 10 from J; bases not matched to a gene: 2. CDR3 DNA: TGTGCCATCAGGGGACAGGCAGAGCAGTTCTTC. Encoded protein: CAIRGQAEQFF.

This clone was counted a few times. The chain combines TRBV5-4 with TRBJ1-6; TRBD1 matches at 7 bases. Germline CDR1 SGHNT, CDR2 YYREEE (reference sequence). The CDR3 has 16 amino acids. V shed 4 bases, J shed 0 bases, and the junction held 4 bases outside the gene matches. CDR3 amino acids: CASSQGQSSYNSPLHF. In DNA form, the CDR3 reads TGTGCCAGCAGCCAGGGACAGAGCTCCTATAATTCACCCCTCCACTTT.

This clone came up a few times. The chain is built from TRBV4-2 and TRBJ2-7; 9 positions match TRBD1. This CDR3 is 18 amino acids long. Germline V gene data show CDR1 as LGHNA and CDR2 as YNFKEQ. Trimming removed 2 bases from V and 0 bases from J; junction bases left unmatched: 11. The CDR3 spells CASSQQRQGTGNSYEQYF. The CDR3 DNA is TGTGCCAGCAGCCAACAACGACAAGGGACAGGGAACTCCTACGAGCAGTACTTC.

The chain carries TRBV2 and TRBJ1-2; tentatively, D is TRBD1 (6 bases). Trimming stripped 5 bases from V and 4 bases from J, with 14 bases between. Germline V CDR1 and CDR2: SNHLY, FYNNEI. The CDR3 is 14 amino acids. This CDR3 is CASSPPGAFYGYTF. For the CDR3, the DNA is TGTGCCAGCAGTCCGCCAGGGGCCTTCTATGGCTACACCTTC.

The rearrangement joins TRBV6-5 to TRBJ1-1; D gene unclear. The CDR3 runs to 15 residues. Germline V gives CDR1 MNHEY, CDR2 SVGAGI. Trimming left V 2 bases short and J 0 bases short, with 10 bases between. The CDR3 nucleotides read TGTGCCAGCAGTTACATCATTCCCATGAACACTGAAGCTTTCTTT. It yields the protein CASSYIIPMNTEAFF.

The chain couples TRBV5-1 to TRBJ2-2; TRBD2 agrees at 14 bases. Germline V gene lookup returns CDR1 SGHRS and CDR2 YFSETQ. The CDR3 runs to 16 residues. Trimming removed 3 bases from V and 5 bases from J; junction bases left unmatched: 3. CDR3 amino acids: CASSWRTSGGTGELFF. Here the CDR3 DNA reads TGCGCCAGCAGCTGGCGGACTAGCGGGGGGACCGGGGAGCTGTTTTTT.

This clone was recorded many times. The J gene is TRBJ2-3, the V gene TRBV7-6; 9 nucleotides agree with TRBD2. From germline, CDR1 is SGHVS and CDR2 FNYEAQ. The CDR3 loop spans 17 amino acids. J lost 2 bases, V lost 5 bases, and 11 bases had no gene match. The CDR3 DNA reads TGTGCCAGCAGCACCCCGTCTAGCGGGGCTTACACAGATACGCAGTATTTT. This gives the protein CASSTPSSGAYTDTQYF. Full variable domain (missing parts from reference TRBV7-6 and TRBJ2-3): GAGVSQSPRYKVTKRGQDVALRCDPISGHVSLYWYRQALGQGPEFLTYFNYEAQQDKSGLPNDRFSAERPEGSISTLTIQRTEQRDSAMYRCASSTPSSGAYTDTQYFGPGTRLTVL.

V and J are TRBV27 and TRBJ2-6; 7 bases are a match to TRBD1. CDR1 and CDR2 from the germline V gene are MNHEY and SMNVEV (reference sequence). Trimming cost V 0 bases and J 1 base; bases outside gene matches: 6. This CDR3 region has 18 residues. DNA for the CDR3: TGTGCCAGCAGTTTATCAGGGGGCGAACCTTCTGGGGCCAACGTCCTGACTTTC. The encoded protein is CASSLSGGEPSGANVLTF.

This clone was seen just once. V and J are TRBV9 and TRBJ1-2, with 7 bases identical to TRBD1. The CDR3 totals 15 residues. With V trimmed by 4 bases and J by 1 base, 7 bases remained unmatched. The germline CDR1 and CDR2 sequences are SGDLS and YYNGEE. CDR3 protein: CASSPQTGLNYGYTF. DNA of the CDR3: TGTGCCAGCAGCCCGCAGACAGGGCTTAACTATGGCTACACCTTC.

This chain links TRBV5-1 with TRBJ1-4; TRBD1 is a possible D gene (6 bases). The CDR3 runs to 15 residues. The germline CDR1 and CDR2 sequences are SGHRS and YFSETQ. Deletions cut 0 bases from V and 7 bases from J, with 13 bases between. CDR3 sequence reads: CASSLGQGMFEKLFF. The CDR3 nucleotides are TGCGCCAGCAGCTTGGGTCAGGGGATGTTTGAAAAACTGTTTTTT.

This rearrangement joins TRBV10-1 to TRBJ2-3; 7 nucleotides match TRBD2. CDR3 length equals 17 residues. The germline gives CDR1 WNHNN, CDR2 SYGVQD (reference sequence). V lost 9 bases and J lost 0; bases outside the gene matches: 15. CDR3 region: CARANLRGSSSTDTQYF. The CDR3 region has the DNA TGCGCCAGGGCTAACTTGCGGGGGAGCTCTAGCACAGATACGCAGTATTTT.

V and J are TRBV6-2 or TRBV6-3 and TRBJ2-7, with D possibly being TRBD1 (6 bases). CDR1 and CDR2 from the germline V gene are MNHEY and SVGEGT. This CDR3 region has 14 residues. V lost 6 bases and J 7 bases, leaving 19 bases between the germline ends. The CDR3 here is CASSQGNRINEQYF. The DNA of the CDR3 is TGTGCCAGCAGCCAGGGGAACAGGATTAATGAGCAGTACTTC.

V gene TRBV5-5 combines with J gene TRBJ1-5; no firm D call. The CDR3 covers 16 residues. V lost 4 bases to trimming and J lost 3 bases, with 17 bases between them. The V gene's germline CDR1 is SGHKS and CDR2 YYEKEE (reference sequence). Here the CDR3 DNA reads TGTGCCAGCAGCGAAACTTGGACGGACTACAATCAGCCCCAGCATTTT. It specifies CASSETWTDYNQPQHF.

V and J are TRBV5-1 and TRBJ1-1, with no clear D. V lost 0 bases and J 2 bases, leaving 5 bases between the germline ends. Germline lookup yields CDR1 SGHRS and CDR2 YFSETQ. The CDR3 is 13 amino acids. CDR3 sequence (DNA): TGCGCCAGCAGCTTGGGTAGTAACACTGAAGCTTTCTTT. Protein sequence: CASSLGSNTEAFF.

This chain joins TRBV6-5 and TRBJ1-5; 8 nucleotides match TRBD1. Germline values: CDR1 MNHEY, CDR2 SVGAGI. The CDR3 has 14 amino acids. The V gene end was trimmed by 6 bases and the J gene end by 4 bases; junction bases not matched to a gene: 5. This chain's CDR3 is CASRRTGRNQPQHF. CDR3 nucleotides: TGTGCCAGCAGGCGGACAGGGCGAAATCAGCCCCAGCATTTT.

The gene calls are TRBV29-1 and TRBJ1-2, with D uncertain. This CDR3 contains 11 residues. Germline-derived CDR1 and CDR2 are SQVTM and ANQGSEA. Trimming removed 4 bases from V and 4 bases from J, with 7 bases in between. The CDR3 region is CSVGQIYGYTF. The CDR3 DNA is TGCAGCGTTGGGCAGATCTATGGCTACACCTTC.

J is TRBJ2-1 and V is TRBV7-9; 7 nucleotides agree with TRBD1. V trimming: 5 bases; J trimming: 10 bases; junction bases outside the gene matches: 14. Per the germline V gene, CDR1 is SEHNR and CDR2 is FQNEAQ (reference sequence). This CDR3 comprises 15 residues. The CDR3 DNA is TGTGCCAGCAGCCCGGGACAGACCGGTAGGCAAGAGCAGTTCTTC. Residues: CASSPGQTGRQEQFF.

This clone was counted a few times. As DNA, the CDR3 is TGTGCCAGCAGCTTGGAACTAGCGGGGGCCGCGAACACCGGGGAGCTGTTTTTT. It yields the protein CASSLELAGAANTGELFF. This sequence joins TRBV5-5 and TRBJ2-2, with TRBD2 matching 11 bases. This CDR3 has 18 residues. Per the germline V gene, CDR1 is SGHKS and CDR2 is YYEKEE (reference sequence). The V gene end was trimmed by 0 bases and the J gene end by 0 bases; junction bases not matched to a gene: 4.

The chain carries TRBV6-6 and TRBJ1-2; 7 nucleotides agree with TRBD1. CDR1 is MNHNY and CDR2 is SVGAGI in the germline V gene (reference sequence). This CDR3 spans 14 amino acids. With 5 bases clipped from V and 9 bases from J, the junction kept 12 bases outside the gene matches. The CDR3 loop is CASSSSGDSLSYTF. CDR3 bases: TGTGCCAGCAGTAGCTCGGGGGACAGTTTAAGCTACACCTTC.

Worth noting for this clone: Other DNA sequences in the sample encode the same CDR3. The chain couples TRBV7-2 to TRBJ1-5; D unresolved. V dropped 4 bases and J dropped 2 bases, with 9 bases sitting between them. The length of the CDR3 is 14 residues. Germline CDR1 reads SGHTA; CDR2 reads FQGNSA. CDR3 loop: CASSYRGGNQPQHF. In DNA form, the CDR3 reads TGTGCCAGCAGCTATCGCGGGGGCAATCAGCCCCAGCATTTT.

This clone appeared a single time. The chain combines TRBV13 with TRBJ2-1, with TRBD2 as a possible D gene (6 bases). V was clipped by 5 bases and J by 2 bases, with 13 bases between them. CDR3 size: 15 residues. Germline lookup yields CDR1 PRHDT and CDR2 FYEKMQ (reference sequence). CDR3 sequence reads: CASSPRLGAYNEQFF. DNA of the CDR3: TGTGCCAGCAGCCCCCGACTAGGAGCCTACAATGAGCAGTTCTTC.

V is TRBV19 and J is TRBJ2-1; 10 bases agree with TRBD2. CDR1 and CDR2 from the germline V gene are LNHDA and SQIVND (reference sequence). V dropped 8 bases and J dropped 3; count of bases not matched to a gene: 4. The CDR3 is 14 residues long. The CDR3 sequence is CASAQRGGYNEQFF. The CDR3 nucleotides are TGTGCCAGTGCTCAGCGGGGGGGCTACAATGAGCAGTTCTTC.

The rearrangement links TRBV12-3 or TRBV12-4 to TRBJ1-2, with D unclear. This CDR3 is 12 amino acids long. Trimming left V 6 bases short and J 5 bases short, with 10 bases between. The CDR3 region is CASSPLRYGYTF. The CDR3 DNA reads TGTGCCAGCAGCCCGTTGCGGTATGGCTACACCTTC.

The chain is built from TRBV3-1 (or the pseudogene TRBV3-2) and TRBJ1-6, with D hard to call. CDR3 length equals 12 residues. Looked up from germline, CDR1 is LGHDT and CDR2 is YNNKEL (reference sequence). Trimming took off 3 bases at V and 8 bases at J, with 5 bases between the two ends. The CDR3 loop is CASSHPDSPLHF. CDR3 DNA sequence: TGTGCCAGCAGCCACCCGGATTCACCCCTCCACTTT.